These 9 T cell receptor beta chains were all obtained from the same sample, sequenced in a study of shared clonotypes between healthy human individuals. Method: immunoSEQ multiplex PCR; TCRdb's copy keeps in-frame clones and lacks some. The table lists around 2,000,000 clones, 85% to 95% of them singletons. Sequencing was carried out using naive CD4+ T cells sorted from blood. Subset in this sample: CD45RA+ positively selected. These TCRs come from a man in his late teens or twenties in good health.

The chain has TRBV5-8 and TRBJ1-5; D ambiguous. Germline CDR1 reads SGHTS; CDR2 reads YDEGEE. V was cut by 4 bases and J by 7 bases, with 9 bases left in between. The CDR3 length is 12 residues. The CDR3 DNA sequence: TGTGCCAGCAGCCTCCGGGCCCAGCCCCAGCATTTT. The encoded protein is CASSLRAQPQHF. The variable domain in full, completed from reference TRBV5-8 and TRBJ1-5, reads EAGVTQSPTHLIKTRGQQATLRCSPISGHTSVYWYQQALGLGLQFLLWYDEGEERNRGNFPPRFSGRQFPNYSSELNVNALELEDSALYLCASSLRAQPQHFGDGTRLSIL.

V gene TRBV7-9 combines with J gene TRBJ1-4; 7 bases line up with TRBD1. Germline values: CDR1 SEHNR, CDR2 FQNEAQ (reference sequence). The CDR3 extends over 15 amino acids. Trimming took 5 bases from V and 4 from J; bases not matched to a gene: 7. CDR3 protein: CASSTYRDSNEKLFF. DNA for the CDR3: TGTGCCAGCAGCACATACCGGGACAGTAATGAAAAACTGTTTTTT.

This clone was found once. The chain employs TRBV9 and TRBJ2-7; possible D gene TRBD2, 7 bases. The CDR3 contains 16 residues. The germline CDR1 and CDR2 sequences are SGDLS and YYNGEE. Deletions cut 0 bases from V and 1 base from J, with 14 bases between. CDR3 residues: CASSVGGRGGSYEQYF. The CDR3 DNA is TGTGCCAGCAGCGTAGGGGGCAGGGGAGGGTCCTACGAGCAGTACTTC.

This chain connects TRBV27 to TRBJ1-4, with D possibly matching TRBD1 (5 bases). The germline gives CDR1 MNHEY, CDR2 SMNVEV (reference sequence). Trimming removed 4 bases at V and 8 bases at J, with 14 bases between. The CDR3 covers 14 residues. CDR3 region: CASSSVGHGEKLFF. The CDR3 region has the DNA TGTGCCAGCAGTTCCGTGGGGCACGGGGAAAAACTGTTTTTT. Combining the CDR3 with reference TRBV27 and TRBJ1-4 gives the whole variable domain EAQVTQNPRYLITVTGKKLTVTCSQNMNHEYMSWYRQDPGLGLRQIYYSMNVEVTDKGDVPEGYKVSRKEKRNFPLILESPSPNQTSLYFCASSSVGHGEKLFFGSGTQLSVL.

The table lists this clone with a count of one. The CDR3 is CSVETMARNEQFF. The CDR3 DNA follows: TGCAGCGTAGAGACAATGGCCCGAAATGAGCAGTTCTTC. The gene calls are TRBV29-1 and TRBJ2-1; no clear D. In germline, CDR1 is SQVTM, CDR2 ANQGSEA. The CDR3 spans 13 residues. The germline V and J ends were trimmed by 6 bases and 7 bases, with 16 bases remaining between them.

The V gene is TRBV19, the J gene TRBJ1-2; D uncertain. The germline gives CDR1 LNHDA, CDR2 SQIVND (reference sequence). This CDR3 is 14 amino acids long. Trimming removed 4 bases from V and 4 bases from J, with 13 bases in between. In DNA, the CDR3 is TGTGCCAGTAGTACCCCTTTTTCAGGCTATGGCTACACCTTC. It yields the protein CASSTPFSGYGYTF.

This chain links TRBV5-1 with TRBJ2-2; 12 bases fit TRBD2. The CDR3 length is 17 residues. The V and J ends lost 4 bases and 0 bases, in that order; junction bases with no gene match: 4. Germline V CDR1 and CDR2: SGHRS, YFSETQ. The CDR3 loop is CASSVTSGGPNTGELFF. In DNA, the CDR3 is TGCGCCAGCAGCGTGACTAGCGGGGGACCGAACACCGGGGAGCTGTTTTTT.

V gene TRBV6-1 combines with J gene TRBJ2-6; possibly TRBD2 for D (6 bases). The CDR3 length is 15 residues. Trimming shortened V by 6 bases and J by 2 bases, and 11 bases separated the two germline ends. The germline gives CDR1 MNHNS, CDR2 SASEGT. The CDR3 protein is CASRSGGPGANVLTF. The CDR3 DNA reads as TGTGCCAGCAGGTCCGGGGGTCCTGGGGCCAACGTCCTGACTTTC.

The chain couples TRBV7-2 to TRBJ2-6; D is tentatively TRBD1 or TRBD2 (5 bases each). The CDR3 sequence is 15 residues long. CDR1 is SGHTA, CDR2 FQGNSA, per germline. Trimming took off 6 bases at V and 2 bases at J, with 11 bases between the two ends. CDR3 in amino acids: CASSWDVAGANVLTF. The CDR3 nucleotides read TGTGCCAGCAGTTGGGACGTCGCTGGGGCCAACGTCCTGACTTTC.